This T cell receptor beta chain was sequenced in a study of blood T cell repertoires in COVID-19. Turning to the study itself: Acute-phase and convalescent COVID-19 samples originated in the United States, Italy and Spain. The cDNA or gDNA used as material had been derived from T cells, B-cell-depleted T cells, or PBMCs.

As originally analysed: Amplification from reference gene primers served as the basis for estimated nucleated cell counts. Assay used: immunoSEQ multiplex PCR; TCRdb lists only in-frame clones, some missing. The D gene and trimming were derived from the DNA, and the V and J assignments and clone size from that table. The sample lists approximately 90,000 clones; approximately 79% were seen once. Material: peripheral blood. The clonotype originates from a man between 70 and 80 years old with acute or convalescent COVID-19.

The CDR3: CASSLDLANYGYTF. The CDR3 bases are TGCGCCAGCAGCTTGGATCTGGCCAACTATGGCTACACCTTC. V usage is TRBV5-1 and J usage is TRBJ1-2; D not resolved. Germline assignment: CDR1 SGHRS and CDR2 YFSETQ. V was shortened by 0 bases and J by 2 bases, with 8 bases between the two germline ends. The CDR3 totals 14 residues.